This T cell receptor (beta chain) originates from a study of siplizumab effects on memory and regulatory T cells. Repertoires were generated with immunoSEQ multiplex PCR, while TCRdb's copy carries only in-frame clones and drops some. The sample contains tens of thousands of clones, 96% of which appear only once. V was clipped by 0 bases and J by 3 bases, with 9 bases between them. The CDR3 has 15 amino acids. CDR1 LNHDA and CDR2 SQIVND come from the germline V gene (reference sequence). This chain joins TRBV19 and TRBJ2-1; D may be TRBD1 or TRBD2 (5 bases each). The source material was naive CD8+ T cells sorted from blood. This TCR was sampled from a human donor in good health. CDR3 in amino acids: CASSIDGTVYNEQFF. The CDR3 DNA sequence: TGTGCCAGTAGTATAGACGGGACCGTCTACAATGAGCAGTTCTTC. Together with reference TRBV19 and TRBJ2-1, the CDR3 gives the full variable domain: DGGITQSPKYLFRKEGQNVTLSCEQNLNHDAMYWYRQDPGQGLRLIYYSQIVNDFQKGDIAEGYSVSREKKESFPLTVTSAQKNPTAFYLCASSIDGTVYNEQFFGPGTRLTVL.